The present TCR beta chain was sequenced within a study of blood T cell repertoires in COVID-19. A single count supports this clone. Assay used: immunoSEQ multiplex PCR; TCRdb lists only in-frame clones, some missing. The table records roughly 93,000 clones, approximately 84% of them present only once. Germline CDR1 KGHDR, CDR2 SFDVKD. The CDR3 length is 17 residues. After removal of 6 bases from V and 4 bases from J, the junction contained 13 bases not matched to a gene. Sequencing was carried out using peripheral blood. This sequence was found in a woman aged 80 or older with acute or convalescent COVID-19. The chain joins TRBV24-1 to TRBJ2-5, with TRBD2 matching over 10 bases. In nucleotides, the CDR3 is TGTGCCACCAGTCCCCCCCCCAGCGGGGGGGCCCCAGAGACCCAGTACTTC. This translates into CATSPPPSGGAPETQYF.